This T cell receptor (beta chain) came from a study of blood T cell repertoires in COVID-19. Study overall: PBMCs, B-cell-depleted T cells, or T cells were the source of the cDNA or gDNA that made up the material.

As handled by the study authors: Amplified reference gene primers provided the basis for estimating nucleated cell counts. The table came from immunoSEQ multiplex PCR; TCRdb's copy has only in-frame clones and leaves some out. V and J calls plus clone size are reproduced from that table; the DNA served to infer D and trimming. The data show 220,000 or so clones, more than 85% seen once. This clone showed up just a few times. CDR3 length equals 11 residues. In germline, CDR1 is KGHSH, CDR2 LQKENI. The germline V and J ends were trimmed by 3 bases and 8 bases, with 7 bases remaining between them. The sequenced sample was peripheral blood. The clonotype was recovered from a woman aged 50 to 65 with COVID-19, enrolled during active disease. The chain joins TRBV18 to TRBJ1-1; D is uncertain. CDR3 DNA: TGTGCCAGCTCACCGTGGCCCGAAGCTTTCTTT. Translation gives CASSPWPEAFF.